The 20 T cell receptor beta chains below come from one sample, sequenced in a study of response to subunit inactivated influenza vaccine. TCRdb ran MiXCR on the RT-PCR reads and lists one entry per CDR3 protein. The repertoire has about 650,000 distinct CDR3 sequences, roughly 15% of them found once; the top ten carry approximately 7.6%. The sequencing used PBMCs from blood, collected approximately 15 days before vaccination. All receptors derive from a man between 45 and 60 years old who received an inactivated influenza vaccine.

This clonotype appeared a few times. This sequence joins TRBV12-3 or TRBV12-4 and TRBJ1-6; D might be TRBD1 (5 bases). The CDR3 totals 15 residues. Trimming pared 6 bases from V and 6 bases from J, leaving 15 bases between. The CDR3 DNA sequence: TGTGCCAGCAGCCAACGGGGGGAAGGTAATTCACCCCTCCACTTT. As protein: CASSQRGEGNSPLHF.

V and J are TRBV5-6 and TRBJ2-2; 8 nucleotides line up with TRBD1. The CDR3 has 14 residues. The junction had 3 bases not matched to a gene; V was cut back by 1 base and J by 7 bases. Germline V gives CDR1 SGHDT, CDR2 YYEEEE. Written as DNA, the CDR3 is TGTGCCAGCAGCTTGAGACAGGGGATCGGGGAGCTGTTTTTT. Its translation is CASSLRQGIGELFF.

This clonotype was seen a few times. The chain couples TRBV5-4 to TRBJ2-2; D might be TRBD1 (5 bases). This CDR3 has 15 amino acids. Germline V gene sequence: CDR1 SGHNT, CDR2 YYREEE (reference sequence). V lost 5 bases and J 1 base, leaving 12 bases between the germline ends. The CDR3 nucleotides read TGTGCCAGCAGGATAGGACACGGGAACACCGGGGAGCTGTTTTTT. Residues: CASRIGHGNTGELFF.

In this sample, this clonotype turned up a few times. The chain combines TRBV20-1 with TRBJ2-7, with TRBD2 matching over 7 bases. Germline trimming cut 6 bases from V and 4 bases from J; bases unmatched to any gene: 3. The CDR3 totals 11 residues. Germline V gene data show CDR1 as DFQATT and CDR2 as SNEGSKA (reference sequence). CDR3 nucleotide sequence: TGCAGTGCACGGGAGGAGTACGAGCAGTACTTC. Protein product: CSAREEYEQYF.

This clonotype was observed a few times. The chain carries TRBV20-1 and TRBJ2-3, with D hard to call. This CDR3 has 10 amino acids. CDR1 DFQATT and CDR2 SNEGSKA come from the germline V gene (reference sequence). V lost 3 bases and J 6 bases, leaving 4 bases between the germline ends. CDR3 region: CSARADTQYF. In nucleotides, the CDR3 is TGCAGTGCTAGGGCGGATACGCAGTATTTT.

This clonotype came up a few times. The chain recombines TRBV2 with TRBJ2-1; D remains ambiguous. The CDR3 sequence is 16 residues long. Germline V lookup: CDR1 SNHLY, CDR2 FYNNEI. V gave up 0 bases and J gave up 4 bases, with 13 bases separating them. This CDR3 reads CASSEALLTDYNEQFF. CDR3 sequence (DNA): TGTGCCAGCAGTGAAGCGCTTCTTACGGATTACAATGAGCAGTTCTTC.

Only one count was recorded for this clonotype. The J gene is TRBJ2-1, the V gene TRBV5-5; D remains unclear. Trimming pared 1 base from V and 6 bases from J, leaving 8 bases between. CDR1 SGHKS and CDR2 YYEKEE come from the germline V gene (reference sequence). The CDR3 totals 13 residues. The CDR3 region is CASSLPLPNEQFF. CDR3 DNA: TGTGCCAGCAGCTTGCCACTCCCCAATGAGCAGTTCTTC.

Only a few counts were recorded for this clonotype. V usage is TRBV11-2 and J usage is TRBJ2-1; 9 bases fit TRBD2. The CDR3 sequence is 15 residues long. From germline, CDR1 is SGHAT and CDR2 FQNNGV. The J segment lost 5 bases and the V segment lost 6 bases, leaving 8 bases of the junction unmatched. The CDR3 is CASSHAGGAHNEQFF. The DNA for the CDR3 is TGTGCCAGCAGTCACGCGGGGGGGGCACACAATGAGCAGTTCTTC.

This clonotype has a handful of counts. The chain carries TRBV20-1 and TRBJ2-5; 13 bases align to TRBD2. CDR1 and CDR2 (germline): DFQATT, SNEGSKA (reference sequence). There are 15 residues in the CDR3. With 4 bases clipped from V and 3 bases from J, the junction kept 5 bases outside the gene matches. The CDR3 DNA sequence: TGCAGTGCTATCCGGGGGACTAGCGGGAAAGAGACCCAGTACTTC. Its protein is CSAIRGTSGKETQYF.

V gene TRBV5-1 combines with J gene TRBJ2-2; TRBD1 matches 9 bases. Germline V lookup: CDR1 SGHRS, CDR2 YFSETQ. The CDR3 extends over 14 amino acids. After removal of 3 bases from V and 4 bases from J, the junction contained 1 base not matched to a gene. The CDR3 here is CASSSQGATGELFF. DNA for the CDR3: TGCGCCAGCAGCTCACAGGGGGCCACCGGGGAGCTGTTTTTT.

In this sample, this clonotype turned up a few times. The V gene is TRBV7-9, the J gene TRBJ2-3; D may be TRBD2 (5 bases). The V end was cut by 0 bases, the J end by 3 bases, with 7 bases between. Germline CDR1 and CDR2: SEHNR and FQNEAQ (reference sequence). This CDR3 region has 14 residues. The DNA of the CDR3 is TGTGCCAGCAGCTTAGCGACTATGACAGATACGCAGTATTTT. Amino acid sequence: CASSLATMTDTQYF.

The chain combines TRBV20-1 with TRBJ2-3; D not resolved. Per the germline V gene, CDR1 is DFQATT and CDR2 is SNEGSKA (reference sequence). The CDR3 sequence is 13 residues long. The V end was cut by 6 bases, the J end by 2 bases, with 12 bases between. This CDR3 reads CSALQPHTDTQYF. The CDR3 DNA is TGCAGTGCCCTACAACCCCACACAGATACGCAGTATTTT.

This chain joins TRBV12-3 or TRBV12-4 and TRBJ1-2; D gene ambiguous. V shed 6 bases and J shed 0 bases, with 5 bases lying between them. The CDR3 is 12 amino acids. This CDR3 is CASRTPNYGYTF. The CDR3 DNA reads TGTGCCAGCAGAACACCTAACTATGGCTACACCTTC.

This clonotype was observed a few times. The V call is TRBV3-1, the J call TRBJ2-6, with a tentative D call TRBD2 (6 bases). Germline CDR1 LGHDT, CDR2 YNNKEL (reference sequence). Trimming shortened V by 4 bases and J by 0 bases, and 16 bases separated the two germline ends. The CDR3 length is 18 residues. CDR3 nucleotide sequence: TGTGCCAGCAGCCCGCGGACCGGGAGAATCTCTGGGGCCAACGTCCTGACTTTC. Its translation: CASSPRTGRISGANVLTF.

The J gene is TRBJ2-3, the V gene TRBV7-2, with 7 bases matching TRBD1. The CDR3 sequence is 14 residues long. J lost 1 base, V lost 8 bases, and 6 bases had no gene match. The V gene's germline CDR1 is SGHTA and CDR2 FQGNSA. CDR3 nucleotides: TGTGCCAGCGACAGGACAGGACGCACAGATACGCAGTATTTT. Protein product: CASDRTGRTDTQYF.

This rearrangement joins TRBV7-2 to TRBJ1-6; 10 nucleotides align to TRBD1. The CDR3 extends over 14 amino acids. The ends lost 5 bases at V and 9 bases at J; junction bases unmatched: 4. Germline-derived CDR1 and CDR2 are SGHTA and FQGNSA. The CDR3 region has the DNA TGTGCCAGCAGCCCGACAGGGGGCGGTTCACCCCTCCACTTT. Translating gives CASSPTGGGSPLHF.

This chain links TRBV5-4 with TRBJ1-6; D remains ambiguous. This CDR3 spans 20 amino acids. Between the trimmed V and J ends, which lost 1 base and 0 bases, there was a span of 20 bases. Germline lookup yields CDR1 SGHNT and CDR2 YYREEE (reference sequence). CDR3 sequence reads: CASSLLPLNSGSSYNSPLHF. In DNA, the CDR3 is TGTGCCAGCAGCTTGCTTCCCCTAAACTCGGGGAGCTCCTATAATTCACCCCTCCACTTT.

This chain joins TRBV10-3 and TRBJ2-1; 7 bases match TRBD2. The germline V gene encodes CDR1 ENHRY and CDR2 SYGVKD. The trim removed 10 bases at V and 4 bases at J, leaving 13 bases unmatched. This CDR3 has 15 amino acids. The CDR3 region has the DNA TGTGCCACACGGGAGCGTAGCGGGCCGTACAATGAGCAGTTCTTC. Encoded protein: CATRERSGPYNEQFF.

This clonotype was recorded a few times. J is TRBJ2-7 and V is TRBV29-1; either TRBD1 or TRBD2 may fit D (5 bases each). The CDR3 totals 13 residues. With 0 bases removed from V and 3 bases from J, the gap between germline ends came to 9 bases. CDR1 SQVTM and CDR2 ANQGSEA come from the germline V gene. CDR3 nucleotides: TGCAGCGTTGAAGAGGGGGTTGGCTACGAGCAGTACTTC. Translating gives CSVEEGVGYEQYF.

V and J are TRBV13 and TRBJ1-4; perhaps TRBD1 as D (6 bases). Trimming stripped 2 bases from V and 5 bases from J, with 9 bases between. Germline CDR1 is PRHDT and CDR2 is FYEKMQ (reference sequence). CDR3 size: 14 residues. The CDR3 sequence: CASSLFGGNEKLFF. The CDR3 DNA is TGTGCCAGCAGCTTATTTGGGGGCAATGAAAAACTGTTTTTT.